This T cell receptor beta chain was profiled in a study of beta chain features in type 1 diabetes. Study-wide results and caveats: Sampled from patients, naive, central memory and Treg TCRB repertoires appeared more similar than those sampled from healthy donors.

Central memory, naive, regulatory and stem cell-like memory CD4+ cells were sorted by CD45RO/CCR7/CD25/CD127/CD95/CD27. cDNA synthesis used the whole RNA isolate, giving expressed TCRB sequences. Sequencing was performed with immunoSEQ multiplex PCR; in TCRdb, only in-frame clones are kept and a portion is missing. The sample holds about 330,000 clones, around 10% seen once. Turning to this clone: Its antigen is unidentified.

The sequencing sample was made of naive CD4+ T cells from blood. The origin of this receptor is a woman aged 25 to 39 in good health.

CDR3 coding DNA: TGTGCCAGCAGTGCGGAGCGGTCGAACACCGGGGAGCTGTTTTTT. Encoded protein: CASSAERSNTGELFF. The chain employs TRBV2 and TRBJ2-2, with D possibly TRBD2 on 5 matching bases. This CDR3 has 15 residues. Germline V lookup: CDR1 SNHLY, CDR2 FYNNEI. Trimming pared 4 bases from V and 0 bases from J, leaving 9 bases between.